Below, one T cell receptor (beta chain) is given with its context. The data were obtained in a study of shared clonotypes between healthy human individuals. The donors were adults (healthy and HIV-negative) with no recent acute infections or vaccinations. Each subset's genomic DNA was shared equally among a number of immunoSEQ plates. The DNA input per sorted-subset replicate PCR was roughly 180 ng, corresponding to tens of thousands of T cell genomes. As handled by the study authors: Junction-only sequences without quality scores were provided by ImmunoSEQ, so filtering was different. Generated by immunoSEQ multiplex PCR, the TCRdb table keeps only in-frame clones and is missing some. The DNA was the basis for D and trimming; V, J and clone size are from that table. There are about 980,000 clones in the sample; around 80% occur only once, and roughly 1.5% lies in the top ten. Per the germline V gene, CDR1 is SGHVS and CDR2 is FNYEAQ. There are 14 residues in the CDR3. The V and J ends lost 4 bases and 7 bases respectively, with 13 bases between them.

The sequence was obtained from a man between 18 and 35 years old in good health. Material for sequencing was memory CD4+ T cells sorted from blood. Indicated subset: CD45RA-negative fraction. The chain carries TRBV7-6 and TRBJ1-4; D might be TRBD1 (5 bases). The CDR3 nucleotides are TGTGCCAGCAGCTCTCGGGGGGGAGGTGAAAAACTGTTTTTT. Amino acids: CASSSRGGGEKLFF.